This is a list of T cell receptor beta chains from one sample in a study of T-cell memory formation after mild COVID-19. TCRdb fed the 5' RACE reads into MiXCR, producing one record per CDR3 protein. The sample consists of a few hundred thousand distinct CDR3 sequences, 27% of them appearing once. Material for sequencing was PBMCs or a T cell subset sorted from them (not recorded which). The receptors were gathered from an adult woman who had mild COVID-19 (a few samples of this study predate the infection). Cell type and time point are not known. Each CDR3 is given with its conserved first and last residue. A D gene is named only where the DNA matches it firmly. Size tells how often a clone was seen (once, few, many) or the class of an expanded clone, and some rows leave it out.

clone size | J gene | V gene | D gene | CDR3 protein | CDR3 DNA
- | TRBJ2-7 | TRBV5-1 | - | CASSFSSASYEQYF | TGCGCCAGCAGCTTTTCTAGCGCCTCCTACGAGCAGTACTTC
- | TRBJ2-1 | TRBV27 | - | CASSPRQTHNEQFF | TGTGCCAGCAGTCCGCGACAGACCCACAATGAGCAGTTCTTC
few | TRBJ2-3 | TRBV5-1 | - | CASGGSTDTQYF | TGCGCCAGTGGCGGAAGCACAGATACGCAGTATTTT
- | TRBJ2-7 | TRBV4-3 | TRBD1 | CASSQDRGSRYEQYF | TGCGCCAGCAGCCAGGACAGGGGCTCTCGGTACGAGCAGTACTTC
- | TRBJ1-2 | TRBV9 | - | CASSLIGRGSGYTF | TGTGCCAGCAGCCTGATCGGAAGAGGCAGTGGCTACACCTTC
- | TRBJ2-5 | TRBV29-1 | - | CSVRTGTRAFLGQYF | TGCAGCGTAAGAACCGGGACACGGGCCTTTTTGGGCCAGTACTTC
- | TRBJ2-3 | TRBV19 | - | CASSGVAALRVDTQYF | TGTGCCAGTAGTGGAGTAGCGGCCCTCCGGGTCGATACGCAGTATTTT
- | TRBJ2-3 | TRBV12-3/TRBV12-4 | - | CASSFRGLSTDTQYF | TGTGCCAGCAGTTTTAGGGGATTAAGCACAGATACGCAGTATTTT
few | TRBJ2-4 | TRBV5-1 | TRBD1 | CASSLARPGGPLNIQYF | TGCGCCAGCAGCTTGGCGAGGCCAGGGGGCCCGCTAAACATTCAGTACTTC
- | TRBJ2-7 | TRBV7-6 | - | CASSLGGVFYEQYF | TGTGCCAGCAGCTTAGGAGGGGTTTTCTACGAGCAGTACTTC
- | TRBJ2-7 | TRBV12-3/TRBV12-4 | TRBD1 | CASSSGQSLREQYF | TGTGCCAGCAGTTCGGGACAGTCGCTCCGCGAGCAGTACTTC
- | TRBJ1-1 | TRBV20-1 | - | CSATRTTRDTEAFF | TGCAGTGCTACCAGGACCACCAGGGACACTGAAGCTTTCTTT
few | TRBJ2-2 | TRBV5-1 | - | CASSLALDTGELFF | TGCGCCAGCAGCTTGGCCTTAGACACCGGGGAGCTGTTTTTT
- | TRBJ1-1 | TRBV20-1 | - | CSAYRGGTEAFF | TGCAGTGCTTACCGTGGTGGCACTGAAGCTTTCTTT
few | TRBJ1-2 | TRBV7-2 | - | CASRQGALVGYTF | TGTGCCAGCAGACAGGGTGCGCTTGTTGGCTACACCTTC
- | TRBJ2-5 | TRBV7-7 | - | CASSPVTRGETQYF | TGTGCCAGCAGCCCTGTGACTAGAGGGGAGACCCAGTACTTC
- | TRBJ2-7 | TRBV7-8 | TRBD1 | CASSLGTGGLDSYEQYF | TGTGCCAGCAGCTTAGGGACAGGGGGCCTCGATTCCTACGAGCAGTACTTC
- | TRBJ2-1 | TRBV3-1 | - | CASSQDPPNEQFF | TGTGCCAGCAGCCAAGATCCACCTAATGAGCAGTTCTTC
- | TRBJ2-5 | TRBV7-6 | TRBD2 | CASSLRRLAEETQYF | TGTGCCAGCAGCTTAAGGCGACTAGCGGAAGAGACCCAGTACTTC
- | TRBJ1-1 | TRBV7-8 | - | CASSFTDLSEAFF | TGTGCCAGCAGCTTCACAGATCTATCCGAAGCTTTCTTT
- | TRBJ2-7 | TRBV7-6 | - | CASSPEGFTYEQYF | TGTGCCAGCAGTCCCGAGGGGTTCACCTACGAGCAGTACTTC
- | TRBJ2-3 | TRBV7-9 | - | CASSRSRTGTDTQYF | TGTGCCAGCAGCCGAAGTCGGACCGGAACAGATACGCAGTATTTT
- | TRBJ1-5 | TRBV27 | - | CASSPTLGTPNRNQPQHF | TGTGCCAGCTCCCCCACCCTTGGGACACCAAATAGGAATCAGCCCCAGCATTTT
- | TRBJ2-2 | TRBV7-3 | - | CASSLTLGVGELFF | TGTGCCAGCAGCTTAACGTTGGGCGTCGGGGAGCTGTTTTTT
- | TRBJ1-2 | TRBV24-1 | TRBD1 | CATSDRRQGTNYGYTF | TGTGCCACCAGTGATCGGAGACAGGGAACTAACTATGGCTACACCTTC
few | TRBJ2-1 | TRBV3-1 | TRBD1 | CASSQEGTGGVWVGKFF | TGTGCCAGCAGCCAAGAGGGGACAGGGGGCGTTTGGGTAGGAAAGTTCTTC
- | TRBJ2-3 | TRBV29-1 | - | CSADLKGLTDTQYF | TGCAGCGCCGACTTAAAGGGTCTCACAGATACGCAGTATTTT
- | TRBJ1-1 | TRBV20-1 | TRBD1 | CSAHWTGTNTEAFF | TGCAGTGCTCACTGGACAGGGACGAACACTGAAGCTTTCTTT
- | TRBJ2-7 | TRBV4-1 | TRBD1 | CASSHPGTGGYEQYF | TGCGCCAGCAGCCACCCCGGGACAGGGGGCTACGAGCAGTACTTC
few | TRBJ2-3 | TRBV7-2 | - | CASSLAHLDSYTDTQYF | TGTGCCAGCAGCTTAGCGCATTTGGACAGTTACACAGATACGCAGTATTTT
- | TRBJ2-1 | TRBV6-5 | - | CASSPVEGLGEQFF | TGTGCCAGCAGCCCCGTAGAAGGTTTGGGTGAGCAGTTCTTC
- | TRBJ1-5 | TRBV20-1 | - | CSARATVSNQPQHF | TGCAGTGCTAGAGCGACAGTTAGCAATCAGCCCCAGCATTTT
- | TRBJ1-1 | TRBV12-3/TRBV12-4 | - | CASSFQDGTEAFF | TGTGCCAGCAGTTTTCAAGATGGCACTGAAGCTTTCTTT
- | TRBJ2-3 | TRBV7-3 | TRBD2 | CASSSGTSGDTQYF | TGTGCCAGCAGCTCCGGGACTAGCGGCGATACGCAGTATTTT
- | TRBJ1-1 | TRBV7-9 | - | CASSSRENTEAFF | TGTGCCAGCAGCTCCAGGGAAAACACTGAAGCTTTCTTT
- | TRBJ1-1 | TRBV7-3 | TRBD1 | CASSVQGAGTEAFF | TGTGCCAGCAGCGTACAGGGGGCAGGAACTGAAGCTTTCTTT
- | TRBJ1-1 | TRBV12-3/TRBV12-4 | - | CASRGGLVNTEAFF | TGTGCCAGCAGGGGGGGGCTTGTGAACACTGAAGCTTTCTTT
few | TRBJ2-1 | TRBV20-1 | - | CSARSGQSPYNEQFF | TGCAGTGCTAGGTCGGGACAATCCCCGTACAATGAGCAGTTCTTC
- | TRBJ2-7 | TRBV20-1 | - | CSARDLLGPGDEQYF | TGCAGTGCTAGAGATCTTCTAGGCCCGGGTGACGAGCAGTACTTC
- | TRBJ1-1 | TRBV7-9 | TRBD1 | CASRPPGTGTMNTEAFF | TGTGCCAGCAGACCCCCCGGGACAGGGACCATGAACACTGAAGCTTTCTTT
few | TRBJ2-2 | TRBV6-1 | - | CASSEVYSPNTGELFF | TGTGCCAGCAGTGAAGTCTACAGCCCGAACACCGGGGAGCTGTTTTTT
- | TRBJ2-3 | TRBV5-1 | - | CASSSSASSTDTQYF | TGCGCCAGCAGCTCTAGCGCCTCTAGCACAGATACGCAGTATTTT
- | TRBJ2-5 | TRBV20-1 | - | CSASVGGRYQETQYF | TGCAGTGCTAGTGTAGGGGGGAGGTACCAAGAGACCCAGTACTTC
few | TRBJ2-7 | TRBV9 | - | CASSPGGRGGHEQYF | TGTGCCAGCAGCCCCGGAGGCAGGGGGGGACATGAGCAGTACTTC
- | TRBJ2-7 | TRBV14 | - | CASSQGALSYEQYF | TGTGCCAGCAGCCAAGGGGCGCTTTCCTACGAGCAGTACTTC
few | TRBJ2-7 | TRBV5-5 | TRBD2 | CASSSSGGYSYEQYF | TGTGCCAGCAGCAGTAGCGGGGGGTACTCCTACGAGCAGTACTTC
- | TRBJ2-7 | TRBV20-1 | TRBD2 | CSASLIGGSGAYEQYF | TGCAGTGCTAGCCTCATAGGCGGTAGCGGGGCCTACGAGCAGTACTTC
- | TRBJ2-7 | TRBV6-5 | - | CASSDKPVSSYEQYF | TGTGCCAGCAGCGATAAACCAGTGAGCTCCTACGAGCAGTACTTC
- | TRBJ2-5 | TRBV7-2 | - | CASSLQFSEETQYF | TGTGCCAGCAGCCTTCAGTTTTCGGAAGAGACCCAGTACTTC
few | TRBJ2-1 | TRBV24-1 | - | CATGSSYNEQFF | TGTGCCACCGGCAGCTCCTACAATGAGCAGTTCTTC
few | TRBJ2-1 | TRBV3-1 | TRBD2 | CASSKLGLAGGLQFF | TGTGCCAGCAGCAAACTCGGACTAGCGGGAGGCCTGCAGTTCTTC
- | TRBJ2-2 | TRBV7-6 | TRBD2 | CASSLASGDHTGELFF | TGTGCCAGCAGCTTGGCTAGCGGGGACCACACCGGGGAGCTGTTTTTT
- | TRBJ2-1 | TRBV5-6 | - | CASSFQGSSYNEQFF | TGTGCCAGCAGCTTTCAGGGGAGCTCCTACAATGAGCAGTTCTTC
- | TRBJ2-4 | TRBV12-3/TRBV12-4 | TRBD1 | CASSPRQGQNIQYF | TGTGCCAGCAGTCCCCGACAGGGGCAAAACATTCAGTACTTC
few | TRBJ2-1 | TRBV7-9 | - | CASSLKSSYEQFF | TGTGCCAGCAGCTTAAAGTCGAGCTATGAGCAGTTCTTC
- | TRBJ1-2 | TRBV14 | - | CASSHAKPGLALYGYTF | TGTGCCAGCAGCCACGCCAAGCCAGGGTTGGCCCTCTATGGCTACACCTTC
- | TRBJ2-3 | TRBV2 | TRBD2 | CASRDTSGGTTDTQYF | TGTGCCAGCAGGGATACTAGCGGGGGGACCACAGATACGCAGTATTTT
- | TRBJ2-5 | TRBV5-1 | - | CASSREDSQETQYF | TGCGCCAGCAGCCGTGAGGACTCCCAAGAGACCCAGTACTTC
- | TRBJ1-1 | TRBV7-6 | - | CASSHPRGGTENTEAFF | TGTGCCAGCAGCCATCCCCGGGGGGGGACGGAAAACACTGAAGCTTTCTTT
few | TRBJ2-5 | TRBV9 | - | CASSVATKGGETQYF | TGTGCCAGCAGCGTAGCTACAAAGGGGGGAGAGACCCAGTACTTC